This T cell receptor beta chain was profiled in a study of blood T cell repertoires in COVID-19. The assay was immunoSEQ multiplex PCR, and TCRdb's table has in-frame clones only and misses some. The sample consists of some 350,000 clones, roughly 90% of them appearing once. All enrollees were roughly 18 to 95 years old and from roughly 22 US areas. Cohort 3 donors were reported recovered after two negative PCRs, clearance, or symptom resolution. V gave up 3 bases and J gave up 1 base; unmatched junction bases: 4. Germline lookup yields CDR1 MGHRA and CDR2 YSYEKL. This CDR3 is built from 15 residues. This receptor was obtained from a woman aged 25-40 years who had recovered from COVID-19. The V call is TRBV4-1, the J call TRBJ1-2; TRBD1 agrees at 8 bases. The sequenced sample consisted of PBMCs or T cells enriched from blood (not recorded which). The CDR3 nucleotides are TGCGCCAGCAGCCATCGGACAGGGAATAACTATGGCTACACCTTC. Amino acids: CASSHRTGNNYGYTF.